This TCR beta chain is from a study of shared T cell receptors in the human thymus. The protocol was immunoSEQ multiplex PCR, while the TCRdb copy is restricted to in-frame clones and leaves out a portion. The sample has hundreds of thousands of clones, 70% to 90% seen once. CDR3 length: 12 amino acids. Trimming cost V 10 bases and J 3 bases, with 12 bases left between them. CDR1 is SGHTA and CDR2 is FQGNSA in the germline V gene. These data were likewise used in another study, on human thymus T cells. That paper states: Immunologically healthy infants in Finland undergoing congenital heart defect surgery were the donors. Resections were taken during corrective heart surgery, and the thymus tissue came from these. Blood and thymic repertoires both appeared biased in V and J gene usage. Related research described strongly overlapping thymic repertoires in unrelated people.

Sequenced input: thymocytes. The clonotype originates from a boy younger than two with a congenital heart defect. The chain uses TRBV7-2 and TRBJ1-1; D gene unclear. The CDR3 is CAILLLDTEAFF. The CDR3 nucleotides are TGTGCCATTCTATTGTTGGACACTGAAGCTTTCTTT.